This T cell receptor beta chain emerged from a study of shared clonotypes between healthy human individuals. On the study more broadly: Researchers assigned three CD4 naive, three CD4 memory, two CD8 naive and one CD8 memory plate to each donor. Study results and limitations: In contrast to clonotypes shared by all four donors, non-shared clonotypes had lower generation probabilities. Sequencing depth was predicted to influence how clonotypes are shared among donors. Enrolling few donors narrowed the genetic and exposure-history diversity that was represented.

Of note for this clone: Its antigen is as yet unknown.

The assay was immunoSEQ multiplex PCR, and TCRdb's table has in-frame clones only and misses some. The sample records about 2,100,000 clones, roughly 91% being singletons. Terminally differentiated effector memory CD45RA+ cells were excluded from the naive CD8 cells, which were CD45RO-negative and positively selected for CCR7. The receptor comes from a man aged 18-30 years in good health. Some clones in this sample may be carry-over from other donors' samples. Sequencing was performed on naive CD8+ T cells from PBMCs.

The chain's CDR3 is CASSRPLADEAFF. The CDR3 region has the DNA TGTGCCAGCAGCCGGCCCTTGGCAGACGAAGCTTTCTTT. This chain joins TRBV7-9 and TRBJ1-1; D gene ambiguous. The V gene lost 5 bases and the J gene lost 8 bases, with 15 bases spanning the gap. CDR1 is SEHNR and CDR2 is FQNEAQ in the germline V gene (reference sequence). The CDR3 covers 13 residues.